Presented here are 11 T cell receptor beta chains from one specimen sequenced in a study of blood T cells in healthy people across ages. It was with a sample-barcoded 5' primer and a J-beta primer mix that a second PCR of about 6 to 12 cycles was run. TCRdb independently ran MiXCR on the 5' RACE reads; one entry per CDR3 protein. This table has 1.5 million to 2 million distinct CDR3 sequences, over 25% appearing once. What was sequenced was blood. Every receptor here comes from a woman in her 30s in good health.

As to this clonotype: One end of the junction fails to match germline, which may point to a read error. V usage is TRBV6-2 or TRBV6-3 and J usage is TRBJ2-5; 9 bases fit TRBD1. This CDR3 region has 14 residues. Germline CDR1 and CDR2: MNHEY and SVGEGT. The CDR3 is CVSSPWTGDETQYF. The CDR3 DNA sequence: TGTGTCAGCAGTCCCTGGACAGGGGATGAGACCCAGTACTTC.

This clonotype came up many times. The genes are TRBV20-1 and TRBJ2-7; D assignment may be TRBD1 or TRBD2 (6 bases each). The CDR3 spans 16 residues. CDR1 DFQATT and CDR2 SNEGSKA come from the germline V gene (reference sequence). Between the trimmed V and J ends, which lost 0 bases and 0 bases, there was a span of 15 bases. CDR3 sequence reads: CSARDTLEGGSYEQYF. The CDR3 region has the DNA TGCAGTGCTAGAGATACCCTTGAGGGGGGCTCCTACGAGCAGTACTTC.

The sample holds many counts of this clonotype. V and J are TRBV9 and TRBJ2-7; D unclear. The CDR3 consists of 15 residues. The germline V gene encodes CDR1 SGDLS and CDR2 YYNGEE. V lost 0 bases and J lost 0, with 10 bases in between. This CDR3 reads CASSVEIGVSYEQYF. CDR3 in DNA: TGTGCCAGCAGCGTAGAGATTGGGGTCTCCTACGAGCAGTACTTC.

As regards this clonotype: A read error is possible here, since a much larger clone lies one base away. The chain recombines TRBV7-2 with TRBJ2-5; no firm D call. Germline-derived CDR1 and CDR2 are SGHTA and FQGNSA. There are 12 residues in the CDR3. CDR3: CASSYKIETLYF. CDR3 nucleotide sequence: TGTGCCAGCAGCTACAAGATAGAGACCCTGTACTTC.

This clonotype was counted ten times or more. The CDR3 region has the DNA TGTGCCAGCAGTGGACAGGGTCTGAATGAGCAGTTCTTC. This encodes CASSGQGLNEQFF. V gene TRBV6-5 combines with J gene TRBJ2-1; 8 bases fit TRBD1. Trimming took 5 bases from V and 7 from J; bases not matched to a gene: 4. Germline V gene sequence: CDR1 MNHEY, CDR2 SVGAGI. The CDR3 covers 13 residues.

This chain's CDR3 is CASSLAGVANTEAFF. For the CDR3, the DNA is TGCGCCAGCAGCCTGGCAGGGGTGGCGAACACTGAAGCTTTCTTT. V gene TRBV5-1 combines with J gene TRBJ1-1, with D possibly being TRBD1 (6 bases). The CDR3 consists of 15 residues. V was clipped by 4 bases and J by 1 base, with 14 bases between them. CDR1 and CDR2 from the germline V gene are SGHRS and YFSETQ.

The genes are TRBV2 and TRBJ2-7, with TRBD2 matching over 8 bases. The CDR3 totals 14 residues. The junction had 4 bases not matched to a gene; V was cut back by 6 bases and J by 0 bases. From germline, CDR1 is SNHLY and CDR2 FYNNEI. CDR3 nucleotide sequence: TGTGCCAGCAGGGGGAGCGGGAGCTCCTACGAGCAGTACTTC. Translated, it gives CASRGSGSSYEQYF. Complete variable domain (other parts from reference TRBV2 and TRBJ2-7): EPEVTQTPSHQVTQMGQEVILRCVPISNHLYFYWYRQILGQKVEFLVSFYNNEISEKSEIFDDQFSVERPDGSNFTLKIRSTKLEDSAMYFCASRGSGSSYEQYFGPGTRLTVT.

The table lists this clonotype with a few counts. The V gene is TRBV7-9, the J gene TRBJ2-7, with D tentatively TRBD2 (5 bases). Germline V lookup: CDR1 SEHNR, CDR2 FQNEAQ (reference sequence). Trimming stripped 5 bases from V and 3 bases from J, with 14 bases between. CDR3 size: 14 residues. CDR3 sequence reads: CASSSIEGLYEQYF. The CDR3 DNA is TGTGCCAGCAGCAGCATCGAGGGCCTCTACGAGCAGTACTTC.

Only a few counts were recorded for this clonotype. The gene calls are TRBV3-1 and TRBJ1-2, with TRBD1 as a possible D gene (5 bases). The CDR3 is made up of 16 amino acids. The germline V gene encodes CDR1 LGHDT and CDR2 YNNKEL (reference sequence). Between the trimmed V and J ends, which lost 4 bases and 1 base, there was a span of 16 bases. CDR3: CASSPGGGRVNYGYTF. The CDR3 nucleotides read TGTGCCAGCAGCCCAGGCGGGGGGAGGGTTAACTATGGCTACACCTTC.

J is TRBJ1-1 and V is TRBV20-1; tentative D call: TRBD1 (6 bases). This CDR3 is 12 amino acids long. The germline CDR1 and CDR2 sequences are DFQATT and SNEGSKA (reference sequence). V was shortened by 3 bases and J by 5 bases, with 10 bases between the two germline ends. CDR3 residues: CSASAGDTEAFF. CDR3 coding DNA: TGCAGTGCTAGTGCAGGGGATACTGAAGCTTTCTTT.

This clonotype was recorded many times. The rearrangement joins TRBV12-3 or TRBV12-4 to TRBJ2-5; perhaps TRBD1 as D (6 bases). The germline V and J ends were trimmed by 5 bases and 13 bases, with 20 bases remaining between them. The CDR3 is 13 residues long. CDR3 sequence (DNA): TGTGCCAGCAGTCCCTCGGGACAACAAGCACCGTACTTC. Encoded protein: CASSPSGQQAPYF.